A single sample gave rise to the 25 T cell receptor beta chains below, sequenced in a study of early T cells in non-severe SARS-CoV-2 infection (dated by TCRdb to the early 2020s). The library was built by means of 5' RACE. Reads for this sample came from a NextSeq 500. TCRdb took the public reads, trimmed them with fastp at Q25, ran MiXCR for clone calling and kept in-frame beta chains. Identical CDR3 proteins give one entry, which carries the most common genes and DNA. The sample table holds roughly 70,000 distinct CDR3 sequences, of which under 15% were seen once. Clones ranked in the top ten supply around 1.3% of the sample. The specimen was whole blood. The receptors here all came from an adult who was a healthcare worker with PCR-confirmed SARS-CoV-2 infection or an uninfected control (not recorded which).

This clonotype was recorded many times. V gene TRBV28 combines with J gene TRBJ2-2; the D gene is possibly TRBD2 (6 bases). The CDR3 is made up of 15 amino acids. CDR1 is MDHEN, CDR2 SYDVKM, per germline. Trimming removed 7 bases from V and 0 bases from J, with 12 bases in between. CDR3: CASKTGTPNTGELFF. CDR3 coding DNA: TGTGCCAGCAAAACCGGGACTCCGAACACCGGGGAGCTGTTTTTT.

This clonotype was recorded many times. The chain couples TRBV28 to TRBJ1-5; D call uncertain. Germline V gene lookup returns CDR1 MDHEN and CDR2 SYDVKM. The germline V and J ends were trimmed by 4 bases and 3 bases, with 16 bases remaining between them. The CDR3 contains 16 residues. DNA of the CDR3: TGTGCCAGCAGTTCCCCGTTGGGCAGCCACAATCAGCCCCAGCATTTT. Protein sequence: CASSSPLGSHNQPQHF.

This clonotype has ten or more counts. The chain has TRBV19 and TRBJ1-2; the D gene is possibly TRBD1 (5 bases). The V gene lost 4 bases and the J gene lost 2 bases, with 8 bases spanning the gap. CDR3 length: 13 residues. Germline CDR1 LNHDA, CDR2 SQIVND (reference sequence). The CDR3 bases are TGTGCCAGTAGTACGGGACGGAACTATGGCTACACCTTC. As protein: CASSTGRNYGYTF.

This clonotype was counted ten times or more. This chain joins TRBV11-2 and TRBJ1-2; 7 nucleotides match TRBD1. J lost 4 bases, V lost 5 bases, and 7 bases had no gene match. CDR3 length equals 14 residues. CDR1 is SGHAT, CDR2 FQNNGV, per germline. The DNA of the CDR3 is TGTGCCAGCAGCCCCCGGACAGGAATCTATGGCTACACCTTC. This encodes CASSPRTGIYGYTF.

Ten or more counts support this clonotype. The genes are TRBV27 and TRBJ2-6; no firm D call. In germline, CDR1 is MNHEY, CDR2 SMNVEV (reference sequence). The CDR3 has 14 residues. V was clipped by 3 bases and J by 1 base, with 4 bases between them. The CDR3: CASSFGSGANVLTF. CDR3 sequence (DNA): TGTGCCAGCAGTTTTGGGTCTGGGGCCAACGTCCTGACTTTC.

The J gene is TRBJ1-2, the V gene TRBV28, with TRBD1 matching 8 bases. From germline, CDR1 is MDHEN and CDR2 SYDVKM. V lost 3 bases to trimming and J lost 4 bases; unmatched junction nucleotides: 10. The CDR3 runs 16 residues. For the CDR3, the DNA is TGTGCCAGCAGTTTGCCGTTAACAGGGGGATTCTATGGCTACACCTTC. This gives the protein CASSLPLTGGFYGYTF.

This clonotype was detected many times. V and J are TRBV27 and TRBJ2-5, with 7 bases identical to TRBD2. Trimming removed 5 bases from V and 5 bases from J; junction bases left unmatched: 8. CDR3 length equals 14 residues. Germline CDR1 is MNHEY and CDR2 is SMNVEV (reference sequence). CDR3 region: CASSPLMRGETQYF. CDR3 DNA: TGTGCCAGCAGTCCCCTTATGCGGGGGGAGACCCAGTACTTC.

In its sample, this clonotype was seen many times. The chain couples TRBV23-1 to TRBJ1-1, with D tentatively TRBD1 (5 bases). TRBV23-1 is an ORF for which the function is uncertain. The CDR3 contains 14 residues. Trimming took 3 bases from V and 4 from J, leaving 12 bases between them. The CDR3 nucleotides read TGCGCCAGCAGTCAGCGGGGGGAGGGCACTGAAGCTTTCTTT. Protein product: CASSQRGEGTEAFF.

This clonotype has a count of ten or more. This chain links TRBV30 with TRBJ2-7; D perhaps matches TRBD1 (5 bases). Germline CDR1 reads GTSNPN; CDR2 reads SVGIG (reference sequence). Trimming took off 3 bases at V and 3 bases at J, with 21 bases between the two ends. The CDR3 contains 16 residues. CDR3 sequence: CAWRQGTKITHYEQYF. In nucleotides, the CDR3 is TGTGCCTGGAGGCAGGGTACTAAGATTACCCACTACGAGCAGTACTTC.

The chain carries TRBV6-5 and TRBJ2-7; 11 bases match TRBD1. The junction had 8 bases not matched to a gene; V was cut back by 0 bases and J by 1 base. Per the germline V gene, CDR1 is MNHEY and CDR2 is SVGAGI. This CDR3 spans 18 amino acids. The chain's CDR3 is CASSYSFPGTGGSYEQYF. Written as DNA, the CDR3 is TGTGCCAGCAGTTACTCATTTCCCGGGACAGGGGGATCCTACGAGCAGTACTTC.

V usage is TRBV6-2 or TRBV6-3 and J usage is TRBJ1-1; TRBD1 matches at 7 bases. Germline V gene sequence: CDR1 MNHEY, CDR2 SVGEGT. The CDR3 is made up of 13 amino acids. The ends lost 8 bases at V and 4 bases at J; junction bases unmatched: 7. The CDR3 DNA reads as TGTGCCAGCGAGGGGGCATGGGGCACTGAAGCTTTCTTT. Its protein product is CASEGAWGTEAFF.

This clonotype was found many times. V and J are TRBV28 and TRBJ2-5; 11 bases are a match to TRBD2. The V and J ends lost 3 bases and 5 bases, in that order; junction bases with no gene match: 5. This CDR3 is built from 15 residues. Germline assignment: CDR1 MDHEN and CDR2 SYDVKM. The CDR3: CASSFLTSGEETQYF. The CDR3 DNA reads as TGTGCCAGCAGTTTCCTGACTAGCGGGGAGGAGACCCAGTACTTC.

In this sample, this clonotype turned up a few times. The CDR3 DNA follows: TGTGCCAGCAGTCTCCGGACTAGCGGGGGACAGTACTTC. This encodes CASSLRTSGGQYF. The genes are TRBV28 and TRBJ2-7; 13 positions match TRBD2. Germline V gives CDR1 MDHEN, CDR2 SYDVKM. The V segment lost 5 bases and the J segment 10 bases; nucleotides outside the gene matches: 5. The CDR3 has 13 residues.

This clonotype has a single count. The chain is built from TRBV12-3 or TRBV12-4 and TRBJ2-3, with 9 positions matching TRBD2. This CDR3 region has 15 residues. Trimming cost V 6 bases and J 1 base; bases outside gene matches: 5. The CDR3 loop is CASRRSGSRTDTQYF. CDR3 bases: TGTGCCAGCAGGCGTAGCGGGAGTCGCACAGATACGCAGTATTTT.

This clonotype was seen repeatedly, ten times or more. This sequence joins TRBV20-1 and TRBJ1-6; D is ambiguous. Deletions cut 6 bases from V and 7 bases from J, with 16 bases between. CDR1 is DFQATT, CDR2 SNEGSKA, per germline (reference sequence). The CDR3 sequence is 14 residues long. CDR3: CSARWPEKNSPLHF. The CDR3 coding sequence is TGCAGTGCCCGCTGGCCCGAAAAGAATTCACCCCTCCACTTT.

In this sample, this clonotype turned up many times. The V gene is TRBV15, the J gene TRBJ2-1; a possible D gene is TRBD1 (5 bases). V lost 5 bases to trimming and J lost 7 bases, with 12 bases between them. The CDR3 is made up of 13 amino acids. Germline V CDR1 and CDR2: LNHNV, YYDKDF (reference sequence). This CDR3 is CATSPRTLNEQFF. The CDR3 region has the DNA TGTGCCACCAGCCCGCGGACACTTAATGAGCAGTTCTTC.

This clonotype has ten or more counts. The chain carries TRBV20-1 and TRBJ1-1; 8 positions agree with TRBD1. The germline CDR1 and CDR2 sequences are DFQATT and SNEGSKA (reference sequence). The CDR3 has 14 residues. The V and J ends lost 3 bases and 0 bases, in that order; junction bases with no gene match: 3. This CDR3 is CSARWTGMNTEAFF. CDR3 DNA: TGCAGTGCTAGGTGGACAGGGATGAACACTGAAGCTTTCTTT.

This clonotype was counted many times. This chain connects TRBV12-3 or TRBV12-4 to TRBJ2-6; D is uncertain. The CDR3 contains 17 residues. V lost 4 bases and J 4 bases, leaving 17 bases between the germline ends. The CDR3 region is CASSSGYMGMGANVLTF. The CDR3, as DNA: TGTGCCAGCAGTTCGGGCTACATGGGTATGGGGGCCAACGTCCTGACTTTC.

This clonotype was counted at least ten times. V usage is TRBV12-3 or TRBV12-4 and J usage is TRBJ1-1; no definite D call. The CDR3 is 13 residues long. The V end lost 7 bases, the J end lost 0 bases, and 9 bases lay between the germline ends. The CDR3 DNA follows: TGTGCCAGCACCACGACGGTGAACACTGAAGCTTTCTTT. It codes for CASTTTVNTEAFF.

This clonotype was found many times. The chain recombines TRBV6-2 or TRBV6-3 with TRBJ2-3; D may be TRBD2 (5 bases). With 1 base removed from V and 8 bases from J, the gap between germline ends came to 7 bases. Germline V gene data show CDR1 as MNHEY and CDR2 as SVGEGT. The CDR3 is made up of 12 amino acids. CDR3 in amino acids: CASSYFSGTQYF. The CDR3 DNA sequence: TGTGCCAGCAGTTACTTCAGCGGTACGCAGTATTTT.

This chain connects TRBV12-3 or TRBV12-4 to TRBJ1-1; 7 bases agree with TRBD1. The J segment lost 7 bases and the V segment lost 5 bases, leaving 10 bases of the junction unmatched. The CDR3 runs 14 residues. CDR3 nucleotides: TGTGCCAGCAGTAAGACAGGGAAGGTTGGTGAAGCTTTCTTT. Its protein product is CASSKTGKVGEAFF.

The count of this clonotype is one. A much larger clonotype is one base distant, so this may be a read error. This CDR3 is CSARDPRERGTDTQYF. For the CDR3, the DNA is TGCAGTGCTAGAGATCCCCGCGAGAGAGGTACAGATACGCAGTATTTT. The V call is TRBV20-1, the J call TRBJ2-3; D call uncertain. V lost 0 bases and J lost 3, with 16 bases in between. This CDR3 has 16 amino acids. The germline CDR1 and CDR2 sequences are DFQATT and SNEGSKA (reference sequence).

This clonotype came up a few times. The V gene is TRBV20-1, the J gene TRBJ2-7; 8 nucleotides match TRBD2. This CDR3 is 13 amino acids long. V was clipped by 3 bases and J by 4 bases; unmatched bases: 5. CDR1 and CDR2 from the germline V gene are DFQATT and SNEGSKA (reference sequence). CDR3 DNA sequence: TGCAGTGCTAGGCCAGCGGGGGTGTACGAGCAGTACTTC. Translation: CSARPAGVYEQYF.

This clonotype was seen many times. This chain uses TRBV7-8 with TRBJ1-6; 9 bases align to TRBD1. Germline CDR1 is SGHVS and CDR2 is FQNEAQ. The CDR3 has 17 amino acids. The trim removed 2 bases at V and 10 bases at J, leaving 12 bases unmatched. CDR3 in DNA: TGTGCCAGCAGCTTACGTTTTGTGGGGGACAGGGAGTCACCCCTCCACTTT. Translating it yields CASSLRFVGDRESPLHF.

Ten or more counts support this clonotype. In DNA, the CDR3 is TGTGCCAGCAGCTCCAGATTCGACAATCAGCCCCAGCATTTT. It encodes CASSSRFDNQPQHF. This rearrangement joins TRBV7-8 to TRBJ1-5; D ambiguous. The CDR3 is 14 amino acids. Germline V gives CDR1 SGHVS, CDR2 FQNEAQ. V lost 4 bases, J lost 3 bases, and 10 bases lay in between.